This paragraph reports one T cell receptor (beta chain). Its target is not known. The source of the sample is a study of lymphopenia after photon versus proton radiotherapy. Study conclusions and caveats: Relative stability marked proton patients; photon patients lost diversity and naive cells. Survival link was tested only in deceased patients; proton benefit remains a possibility. After lymphocyte nadir, photon-treated repertoires showed oligoclonal expansion, especially CD8+ Temra.

The ends were cut back, 5 bases at V and 4 bases at J, with 8 bases in the middle. The CDR3 has 12 amino acids. Germline V gene data show CDR1 as MDHEN and CDR2 as SYDVKM. Produced via immunoSEQ multiplex PCR; TCRdb's table is partial and in-frame only. The sample has about 50,000 clones, over 70% seen once. This sequence joins TRBV28 and TRBJ1-1; D is unclear. This specimen consisted of peripheral blood, obtained from a patient treated with photon-based radiotherapy. The source of this sequence is a man between 45 and 60 years old with gastric cancer. CDR3 sequence reads: CASSRSTTEAFF. CDR3 DNA: TGTGCCAGCAGTAGAAGTACCACTGAAGCTTTCTTT.